The T cell receptor (beta chain) under discussion was sequenced for a study of cytomegalovirus exposure and HLA in healthy donors. The CDR3 consists of 17 residues. V dropped 0 bases and J dropped 7; count of bases not matched to a gene: 8. CDR1 and CDR2 from the germline V gene are LGHNA and YSLEER. The PCR had 60 Vbeta and 13 Jbeta primers. Original processing methods: An analysis performed later counted about 80 million unique TCR beta chains (roughly 11 million of them shared). The assay was immunoSEQ multiplex PCR, and TCRdb's table has in-frame clones only and misses some. V and J calls and clone size follow that table, whereas D and trimming were derived from the DNA. This sample contains about 140,000 clones. The study sampled nominally healthy donors, though unrecorded immune exposures were likely.

This TCR came from a man in his forties in good health and CMV-seronegative. The chain has TRBV4-3 and TRBJ2-4; 11 nucleotides align to TRBD2. Source material: PBMCs. The CDR3 reads CASSQERGASGGNIQYF. DNA of the CDR3: TGCGCCAGCAGCCAAGAGAGGGGGGCTAGCGGGGGGAACATTCAGTACTTC.